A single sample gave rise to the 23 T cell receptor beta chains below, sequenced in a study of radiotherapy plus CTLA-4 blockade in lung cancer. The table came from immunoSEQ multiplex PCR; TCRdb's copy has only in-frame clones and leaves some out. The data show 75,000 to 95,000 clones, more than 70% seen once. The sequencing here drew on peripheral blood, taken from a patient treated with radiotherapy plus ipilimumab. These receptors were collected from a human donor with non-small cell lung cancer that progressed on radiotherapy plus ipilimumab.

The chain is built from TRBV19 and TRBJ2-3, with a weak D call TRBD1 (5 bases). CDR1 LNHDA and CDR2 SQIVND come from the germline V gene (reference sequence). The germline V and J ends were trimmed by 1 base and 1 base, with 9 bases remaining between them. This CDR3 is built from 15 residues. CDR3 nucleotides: TGTGCCAGTAGTATAGTGGGGCTCGGCACAGATACGCAGTATTTT. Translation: CASSIVGLGTDTQYF.

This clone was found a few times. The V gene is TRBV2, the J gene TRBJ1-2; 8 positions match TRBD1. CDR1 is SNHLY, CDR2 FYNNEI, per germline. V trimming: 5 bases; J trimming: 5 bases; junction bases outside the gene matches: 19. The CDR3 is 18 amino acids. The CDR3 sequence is CASSPYRQGQLSQYGYTF. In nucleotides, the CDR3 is TGTGCCAGCAGTCCTTACCGACAGGGGCAGCTGTCCCAGTATGGCTACACCTTC.

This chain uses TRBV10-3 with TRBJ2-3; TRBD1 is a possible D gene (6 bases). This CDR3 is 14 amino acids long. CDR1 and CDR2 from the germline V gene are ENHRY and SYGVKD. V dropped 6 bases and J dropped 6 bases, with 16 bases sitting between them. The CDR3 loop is CAIRGGRVPDTQYF. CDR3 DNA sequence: TGTGCCATCAGAGGGGGTCGGGTTCCGGATACGCAGTATTTT.

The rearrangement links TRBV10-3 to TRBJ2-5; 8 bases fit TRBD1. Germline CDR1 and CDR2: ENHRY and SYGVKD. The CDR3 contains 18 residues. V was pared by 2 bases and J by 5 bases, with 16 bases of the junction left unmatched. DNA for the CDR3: TGTGCCATCAGTGAGGGAGACAGGGGCCCCGGATTAGGGGAGACCCAGTACTTC. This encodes CAISEGDRGPGLGETQYF.

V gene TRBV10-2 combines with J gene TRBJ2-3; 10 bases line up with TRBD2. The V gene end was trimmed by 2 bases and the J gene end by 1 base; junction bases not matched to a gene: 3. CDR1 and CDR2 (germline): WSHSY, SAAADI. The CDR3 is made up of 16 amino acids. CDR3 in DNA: TGCGCCAGCAGTGAGCCCAGCGGGGGGGGCACAGATACGCAGTATTTT. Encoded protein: CASSEPSGGGTDTQYF.

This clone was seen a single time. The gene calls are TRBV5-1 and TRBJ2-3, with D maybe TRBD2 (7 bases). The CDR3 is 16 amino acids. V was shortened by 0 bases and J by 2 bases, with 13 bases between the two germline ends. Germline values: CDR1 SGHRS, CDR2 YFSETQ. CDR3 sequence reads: CASSLEGGALTDTQYF. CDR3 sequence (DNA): TGCGCCAGCAGCTTGGAAGGGGGGGCCCTCACAGATACGCAGTATTTT.

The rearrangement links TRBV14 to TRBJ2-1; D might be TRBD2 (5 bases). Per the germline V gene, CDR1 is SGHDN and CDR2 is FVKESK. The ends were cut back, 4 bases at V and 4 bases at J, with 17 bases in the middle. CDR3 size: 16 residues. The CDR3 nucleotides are TGTGCCAGCAGCCTCTACGGAGGAATACGGTACAATGAGCAGTTCTTC. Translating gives CASSLYGGIRYNEQFF.

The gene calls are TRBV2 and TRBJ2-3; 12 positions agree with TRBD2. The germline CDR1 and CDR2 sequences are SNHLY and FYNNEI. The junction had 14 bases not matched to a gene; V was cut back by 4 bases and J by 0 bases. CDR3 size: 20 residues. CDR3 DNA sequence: TGTGCCAGCAGTGGAGCTCTGACTAGCGGGGGAACATCTAGCACAGATACGCAGTATTTT. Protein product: CASSGALTSGGTSSTDTQYF.

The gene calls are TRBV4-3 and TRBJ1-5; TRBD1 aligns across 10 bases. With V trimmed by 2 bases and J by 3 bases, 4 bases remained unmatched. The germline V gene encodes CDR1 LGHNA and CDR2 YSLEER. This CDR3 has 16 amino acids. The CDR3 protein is CASSQSGTGANQPQHF. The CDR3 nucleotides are TGCGCCAGCAGCCAATCCGGGACAGGGGCCAATCAGCCCCAGCATTTT.

CDR3 sequence reads: CASSAGANYGYTF. The CDR3 nucleotides are TGCGCCAGCAGTGCAGGGGCTAACTATGGCTACACCTTC. The V call is TRBV10-1, the J call TRBJ1-2; D is perhaps TRBD1 (6 bases). The CDR3 loop spans 13 amino acids. Germline V gene data show CDR1 as WNHNN and CDR2 as SYGVQD (reference sequence). Trimming removed 4 bases from V and 0 bases from J, with 6 bases in between.

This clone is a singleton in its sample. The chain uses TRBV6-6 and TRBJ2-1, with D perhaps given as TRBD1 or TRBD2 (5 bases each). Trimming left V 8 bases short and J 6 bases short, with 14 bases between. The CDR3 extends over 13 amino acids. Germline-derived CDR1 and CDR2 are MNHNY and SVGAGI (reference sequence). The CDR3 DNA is TGTGCCAGCGGAAAGGGACCGATCAATGAGCAGTTCTTC. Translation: CASGKGPINEQFF.

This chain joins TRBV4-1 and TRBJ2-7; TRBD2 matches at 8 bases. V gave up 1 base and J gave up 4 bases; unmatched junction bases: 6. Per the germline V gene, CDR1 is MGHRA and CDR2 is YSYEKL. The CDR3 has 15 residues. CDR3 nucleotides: TGCGCCAGCAGCCAAGTCCAGCGGGGGCCGTACGAGCAGTACTTC. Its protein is CASSQVQRGPYEQYF.

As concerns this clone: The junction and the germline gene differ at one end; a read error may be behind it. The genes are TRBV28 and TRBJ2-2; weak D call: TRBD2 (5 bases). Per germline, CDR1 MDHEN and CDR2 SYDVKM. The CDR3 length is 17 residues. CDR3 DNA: TGTACCAGCAGTCCCCTGTTAGCGATCTCGAACACCGGGGAGCTGTTTTTT. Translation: CTSSPLLAISNTGELFF.

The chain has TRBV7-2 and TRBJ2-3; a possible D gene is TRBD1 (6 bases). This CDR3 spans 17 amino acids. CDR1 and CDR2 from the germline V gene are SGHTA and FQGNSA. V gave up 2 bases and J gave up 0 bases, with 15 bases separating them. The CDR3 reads CASSLTGSAISTDTQYF. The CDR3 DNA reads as TGTGCCAGCAGCTTAACAGGGTCCGCCATTAGCACAGATACGCAGTATTTT. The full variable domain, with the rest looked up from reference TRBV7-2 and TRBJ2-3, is GAGVSQSPSNKVTEKGKDVELRCDPISGHTALYWYRQSLGQGLEFLIYFQGNSAPDKSGLPSDRFSAERTGGSVSTLTIQRTQQEDSAVYLCASSLTGSAISTDTQYFGPGTRLTVL.

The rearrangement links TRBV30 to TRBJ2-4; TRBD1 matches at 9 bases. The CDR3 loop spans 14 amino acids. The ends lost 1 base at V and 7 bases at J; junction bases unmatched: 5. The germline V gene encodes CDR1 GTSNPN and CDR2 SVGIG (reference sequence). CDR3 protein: CAWSARDRVNIQYF. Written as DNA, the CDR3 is TGTGCCTGGAGTGCCCGGGACAGGGTGAACATTCAGTACTTC. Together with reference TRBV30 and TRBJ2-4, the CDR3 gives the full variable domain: SQTIHQWPATLVQPVGSPLSLECTVEGTSNPNLYWYRQAAGRGLQLLFYSVGIGQISSEVPQNLSASRPQDRQFILSSKKLLLSDSGFYLCAWSARDRVNIQYFGAGTRLSVL.

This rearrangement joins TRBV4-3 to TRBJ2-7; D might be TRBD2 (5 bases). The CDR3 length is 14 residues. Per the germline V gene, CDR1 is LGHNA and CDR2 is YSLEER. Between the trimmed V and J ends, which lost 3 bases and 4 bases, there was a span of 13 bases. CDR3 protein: CASSQNLRGYEQYF. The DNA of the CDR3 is TGCGCCAGCAGCCAGAACCTCCGGGGATACGAGCAGTACTTC.

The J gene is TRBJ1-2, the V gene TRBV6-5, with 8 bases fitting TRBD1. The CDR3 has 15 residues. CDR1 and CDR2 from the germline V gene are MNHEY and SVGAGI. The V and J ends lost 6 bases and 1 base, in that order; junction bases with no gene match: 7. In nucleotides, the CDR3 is TGTGCCAGCAGGCACCGGACAGGGTATAACTATGGCTACACCTTC. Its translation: CASRHRTGYNYGYTF.

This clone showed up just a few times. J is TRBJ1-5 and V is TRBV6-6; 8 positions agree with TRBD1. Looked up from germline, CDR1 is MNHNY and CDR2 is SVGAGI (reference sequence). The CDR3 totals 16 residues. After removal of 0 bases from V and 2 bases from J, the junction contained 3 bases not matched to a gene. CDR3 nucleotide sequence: TGTGCCAGCAGTTACTCGCAGGGGGCTGGCAATCAGCCCCAGCATTTT. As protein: CASSYSQGAGNQPQHF.

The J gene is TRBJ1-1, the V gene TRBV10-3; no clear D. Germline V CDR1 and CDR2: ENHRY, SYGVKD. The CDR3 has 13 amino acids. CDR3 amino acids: CAQRGGPNTEAFF. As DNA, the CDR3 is TGTGCACAACGAGGAGGGCCTAACACTGAAGCTTTCTTT.

The CDR3 region is CASSSDVATEQFF. The CDR3 DNA follows: TGTGCCAGCAGTTCTGATGTTGCGACTGAGCAGTTCTTC. The rearrangement links TRBV6-6 to TRBJ2-1; D uncertain. Trimming shortened V by 4 bases and J by 9 bases, and 13 bases separated the two germline ends. This CDR3 is 13 amino acids long. The V gene's germline CDR1 is MNHNY and CDR2 SVGAGI (reference sequence).

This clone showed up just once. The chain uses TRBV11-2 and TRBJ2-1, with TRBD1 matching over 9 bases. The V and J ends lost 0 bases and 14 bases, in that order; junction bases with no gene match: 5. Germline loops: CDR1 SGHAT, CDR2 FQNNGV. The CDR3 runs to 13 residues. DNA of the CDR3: TGTGCCAGCAGCTTAGATCAGGGGACAGGGAAGTTCTTC. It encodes CASSLDQGTGKFF.

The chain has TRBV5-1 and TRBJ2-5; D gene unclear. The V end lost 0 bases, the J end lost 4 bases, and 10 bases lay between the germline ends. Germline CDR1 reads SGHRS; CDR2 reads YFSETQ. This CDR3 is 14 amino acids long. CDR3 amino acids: CASSLERSIETQYF. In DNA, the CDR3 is TGCGCCAGCAGCTTGGAGAGGAGCATAGAGACCCAGTACTTC.

The CDR3 sequence: CSALREGRLYGYTF. CDR3 coding DNA: TGCAGCGCTCTCCGGGAGGGGAGGTTATATGGCTACACCTTC. This rearrangement joins TRBV29-1 to TRBJ1-2; possibly TRBD1 for D (5 bases). The CDR3 extends over 14 amino acids. Trimming left V 7 bases short and J 5 bases short, with 20 bases between. Germline V gene data show CDR1 as SQVTM and CDR2 as ANQGSEA. The entire variable domain, with the rest obtained from reference TRBV29-1 and TRBJ1-2, is as follows: SAVISQKPSRDICQRGTSLTIQCQVDSQVTMMFWYRQQPGQSLTLIATANQGSEATYESGFVIDKFPISRPNLTFSTLTVSNMSPEDSSIYLCSALREGRLYGYTFGSGTRLTVV.